One sample yielded the 9 T cell receptor beta chains listed below, sequenced in a study of T cell changes during pregnancy in multiple sclerosis. The table came from immunoSEQ multiplex PCR; TCRdb's copy has only in-frame clones and leaves some out. The data contain 90,000 to 120,000 clones, roughly 90% of them seen just once; the ten biggest clones take up over 0.65%. The sample in question was peripheral blood, obtained in the third trimester of pregnancy. The receptor source for this set is a female donor in good health, enrolled as a control in a pregnancy study.

The V and J genes are TRBV4-1 and TRBJ1-5; TRBD1 matches 9 bases. Per germline, CDR1 MGHRA and CDR2 YSYEKL. The CDR3 consists of 14 residues. The V and J ends lost 3 bases and 4 bases, in that order; junction bases with no gene match: 1. CDR3 coding DNA: TGCGCCAGCAGCCAGACAGGGGGTAATCAGCCCCAGCATTTT. It encodes CASSQTGGNQPQHF.

This clone appeared once. The chain couples TRBV19 to TRBJ1-1; TRBD1 matches 7 bases. V lost 9 bases, J lost 3 bases, and 7 bases stayed unmatched. This CDR3 region has 13 residues. The germline V gene encodes CDR1 LNHDA and CDR2 SQIVND (reference sequence). The CDR3 DNA is TGTGCCAGCGCAGGGGGTGGTTACACTGAAGCTTTCTTT. Amino acid sequence: CASAGGGYTEAFF. Full variable domain (rest looked up from reference TRBV19 and TRBJ1-1): DGGITQSPKYLFRKEGQNVTLSCEQNLNHDAMYWYRQDPGQGLRLIYYSQIVNDFQKGDIAEGYSVSREKKESFPLTVTSAQKNPTAFYLCASAGGGYTEAFFGQGTRLTVV.

The J gene is TRBJ2-4, the V gene TRBV6-4; no definite D call. The V and J ends lost 3 bases and 1 base respectively, with 10 bases between them. This CDR3 has 15 amino acids. In germline, CDR1 is MRHNA, CDR2 SNTAGT. CDR3 DNA: TGTGCCAGCAGTGAAAATTCCGGGGCCAAAAACATTCAGTACTTC. It specifies CASSENSGAKNIQYF.

The V gene is TRBV19, the J gene TRBJ1-5; no clear D gene. Germline CDR1 and CDR2: LNHDA and SQIVND (reference sequence). The V and J ends lost 4 bases and 8 bases respectively, with 9 bases between them. The CDR3 is 12 residues long. The CDR3 loop reads CASSRYPEPQHF. DNA for the CDR3: TGTGCCAGTAGTAGATACCCGGAGCCCCAGCATTTT.

This clone was counted once. The chain is built from TRBV19 and TRBJ1-2; tentatively, D is TRBD1 (5 bases). The CDR3 covers 14 residues. V lost 6 bases to trimming and J lost 4 bases, with 15 bases between them. From germline, CDR1 is LNHDA and CDR2 SQIVND (reference sequence). CDR3 nucleotides: TGTGCCAGTAGCACGGGGGGGATTAGCTATGGCTACACCTTC. Its protein product is CASSTGGISYGYTF.

This clone was observed a handful of times. The rearrangement uses TRBV7-3 and TRBJ2-2; D not resolved. Between the trimmed V and J ends, which lost 5 bases and 6 bases, there was a span of 10 bases. The length of the CDR3 is 13 residues. The germline gives CDR1 SGHTA, CDR2 FQGTGA. The CDR3 region is CASSPFPAGELFF. The CDR3 nucleotides read TGTGCCAGCAGCCCTTTCCCAGCCGGGGAGCTGTTTTTT.

This clone was detected a few times. For the CDR3, the DNA is TGTGCCAGTGAGGACACTGAAGCTTTCTTT. Its translation is CASEDTEAFF. The chain uses TRBV7-9 and TRBJ1-1; D uncertain. The CDR3 has 10 residues. With 9 bases removed from V and 3 bases from J, the gap between germline ends came to 5 bases. Germline assignment: CDR1 SEHNR and CDR2 FQNEAQ (reference sequence).

The J gene is TRBJ1-5, the V gene TRBV7-9; D may be TRBD1 (6 bases). Germline lookup yields CDR1 SEHNR and CDR2 FQNEAQ (reference sequence). The ends were cut back, 6 bases at V and 3 bases at J, with 9 bases in the middle. The CDR3 is made up of 13 amino acids. CDR3 amino acids: CASSQGHNQPQHF. The CDR3 nucleotides are TGTGCCAGCAGTCAGGGGCACAATCAGCCCCAGCATTTT.

The rearrangement joins TRBV6-1 to TRBJ1-1; no definite D call. The CDR3 length is 15 residues. Trimming cost V 2 bases and J 0 bases, with 10 bases left between them. Germline CDR1 MNHNS, CDR2 SASEGT. CDR3 bases: TGTGCCAGCAGTGAATTTACAGCTTTGAACACTGAAGCTTTCTTT. The encoded protein is CASSEFTALNTEAFF.